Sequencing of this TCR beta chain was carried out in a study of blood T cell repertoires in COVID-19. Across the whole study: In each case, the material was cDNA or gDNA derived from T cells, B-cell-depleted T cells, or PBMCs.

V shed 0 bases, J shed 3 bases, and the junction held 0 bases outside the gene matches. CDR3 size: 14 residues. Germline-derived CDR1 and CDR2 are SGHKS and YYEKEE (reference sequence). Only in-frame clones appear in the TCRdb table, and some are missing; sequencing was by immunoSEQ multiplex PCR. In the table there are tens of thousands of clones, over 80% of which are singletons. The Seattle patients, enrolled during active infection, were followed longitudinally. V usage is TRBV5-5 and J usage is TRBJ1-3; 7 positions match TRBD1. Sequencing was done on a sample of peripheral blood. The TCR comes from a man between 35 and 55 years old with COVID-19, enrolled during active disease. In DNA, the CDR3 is TGTGCCAGCAGCTTGGGGACAGGTGGAAACACCATATATTTT. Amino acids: CASSLGTGGNTIYF.